This T cell receptor (beta chain) was identified during a study of blood T cells in healthy people across ages. Study-level points and caveats: Long-lived and aged donors differed, with more naive CD4+ cells and higher diversity in the long-lived.

The length of the CDR3 is 15 residues. CDR1 and CDR2 from the germline V gene are DFQATT and SNEGSKA (reference sequence). Note on this clonotype: No antigen is known for it. A junction boundary mismatches the germline segment, possibly from a read error.

The authors ran a second PCR of about 6 to 11 cycles using a sample-barcoded 5' primer and a J-beta primer mix. Per sample, CDR3-containing paired-end reads numbered at least 2.5 million. Each CDR3 protein gets one entry after TCRdb re-called the 5' RACE reads with MiXCR. Among 700,000 to 900,000 distinct CDR3 sequences, approximately 55% were seen once, and the ten largest hold around 41%. Per-sample yields of isolated PBMCs were at least 7 million. This rearrangement joins TRBV20-1 to TRBJ2-1; 9 bases are a match to TRBD2. This TCR was sampled from an elderly man in good health. Sample: blood. The CDR3 nucleotides are TGCAGCGCTAGAGATTGGGCGGGAGGGCCAAATGAGCAGTTCTTC. Protein: CSARDWAGGPNEQFF.